The source of this T cell receptor beta chain is a study of cytomegalovirus exposure and HLA in healthy donors. Study-wide results and limits: The only immune exposure information that was available was CMV serostatus.

Points on this clone: Its specificity is unknown.

The PCR had 60 Vbeta and 13 Jbeta primers. Generated by immunoSEQ multiplex PCR, the TCRdb table keeps only in-frame clones and is missing some. Of about 180,000 clones in the sample, around 78% were seen once. The CDR3 covers 14 residues. V lost 6 bases and J lost 2; bases outside the gene matches: 5. CDR1 and CDR2 from the germline V gene are SQVTM and ANQGSEA. The chain is built from TRBV29-1 and TRBJ2-2, with 8 bases lining up with TRBD1. Sequenced: PBMCs. This TCR derives from a man younger than 35 in good health and CMV-seronegative. CDR3 in amino acids: CSVFGTGNTGELFF. The CDR3, as DNA: TGCAGCGTCTTTGGGACAGGAAACACCGGGGAGCTGTTTTTT.